The T cell receptor beta chain described here comes from a study of Ad26.COV2.S vaccination and SARS-CoV-2 variants (dated by TCRdb to the early 2020s). Regarding the study in general: Vaccine-arm donors came from COV1001, a multicentre, randomized, double-blind, placebo-controlled phase I-IIa trial of Ad26.COV2.S in healthy adults. Ad26.COV2.S was given intramuscularly at 5x10^10 or 1x10^11 viral particles, as a single shot or as two shots 56 days apart. Sequencing of the TCRbeta repertoire served to evaluate the specificity and breadth of SARS-CoV-2-reactive T cell receptors following Ad26.COV2.S vaccination. The TCR-sequenced set comprised approximately 30 samples: roughly 19 Ad26.COV2.S vaccine recipients, 5 placebo recipients and 8 SARS-CoV-2 convalescent individuals. Participants in the trial were split at random into five groups of five each, receiving low-dose or high-dose Ad26.COV2.S once or twice, or else placebo on both occasions. Investigators did not know the trial group allocation while performing experiments and assessing outcomes.

The immunoSEQ Assay was used to sequence TCRbeta CDR3 regions. After extraction, genomic DNA underwent amplification by bias-controlled multiplex PCR, followed by high-throughput sequencing. The original methods were these. Collapsing and filtering of sequences were performed to quantify the absolute abundance of each unique TCRbeta CDR3 region. T cell fraction was estimated by normalizing TCRbeta template counts to usable DNA, with usable DNA measured through amplification of reference genes found in all nucleated cells. Repertoire TCRs were annotated as SARS-CoV-2-specific by exact matching of V gene, CDR3 amino acid sequence and J gene to a known reactive TCR set. MIRA supplied the reference SARS-CoV-2 TCR set, which was filtered for enrichment in COVID-19-positive ImmuneCODE repertoires so that public or cross-reactive TCRs were removed. Using the MIRA antigens, annotated TCRs were further analysed by specific ORF or by position within an ORF. Breadth was defined as the number of annotated unique rearrangements divided by the total number of unique productive rearrangements, and depth was defined as the summed frequency of the annotated unique rearrangements. Two-sided Wilcoxon rank-sum tests were applied when comparing TCR breadth between groups. In TCRdb, the immuneACCESS table is reduced to in-frame sequences with V and J assigned. These tables do not hold every clone; where another copy was compared, an unresolved V gene accounts for under half, and the others remain unexplained. V, J and clone size were drawn from that table, and D and trimming were deduced from the DNA. This sample lists around 450,000 clones; roughly 87% were detected once. Just over 2.5% of the sample is held by the ten biggest clonotypes.

What the authors observed across the whole study: Compared with placebo recipients, Ad26.COV2.S recipients showed higher spike-specific TCR breadth (P = 0.0014). Substantial breadth of spike-specific CD8+ and CD4+ T cell responses was reported after vaccination. Vaccine and placebo recipients had comparable non-spike TCR breadth, which fits with the vaccine containing only spike. The authors noted that total T cell responses may have been underestimated by the TCR breadth and depth analyses. The study was not powered for comparison of responses between vaccine doses or regimens.

The treatment or condition label for this specimen denotes: 15 to 20 received Ad26.COV2.S at low or high dose, single or two shots; roughly 5 received placebo; per-sample allocation not given. For vaccine and placebo recipients, repertoires were sequenced using samples collected on day 63 after the first injection. In Cohort 1b, about two dozen adults aged 18-55 years were enrolled at a single site in Boston, USA, between 29 July and 7 August 2020. Ad26.COV2.S was a replication-incompetent adenovirus type 26 vector expressing a prefusion-stabilized SARS-CoV-2 spike protein from the original Wuhan strain. Concerning this clone itself: The target of this receptor is not known. The sample holds no much larger clone one base away, and base qualities are not on file.

V was cut back by 1 base and J by 3 bases, leaving a gap of 13 bases between them. Taken from the germline V gene, the CDR1 and CDR2 loops are KGHDR and SFDVKD. The cysteine opens and the phenylalanine closes a CDR3 of 16 amino acids. The kept DNA is CDR3 alone, 48 bases in frame from the first base. This sequence was found in a person aged 18 to 65 who received the Ad26.COV2.S COVID-19 vaccine or a placebo. The rearrangement joined TRBV24-1 to TRBJ2-3; the D gene lacks a confident call. The sequences come from peripheral blood, collected in a trial of Ad26.COV2.S vaccine versus placebo. CDR3 loop: CATSDLGEAGTDTQYF. In nucleotides, the sequence is TGTGCCACCAGTGATTTAGGTGAGGCTGGGACAGATACGCAGTATTTT.